This T cell receptor beta chain was retrieved from a study of Ad26.COV2.S vaccination and SARS-CoV-2 variants (dated by TCRdb to the early 2020s). Broadly, across the study: Donors in the vaccine arm were drawn from COV1001, a multicentre, randomized, double-blind, placebo-controlled phase I-IIa trial testing Ad26.COV2.S in healthy adults. Ad26.COV2.S was administered intramuscularly at 5 x 10^10 or 1 x 10^11 viral particles, either as a single shot or as two shots given 56 days apart. The specificity and breadth of SARS-CoV-2-reactive T cell receptors after Ad26.COV2.S vaccination were assessed by TCRbeta repertoire sequencing. The TCR-sequenced set comprised about 32 samples: approximately 19 Ad26.COV2.S vaccine recipients, 5 placebo recipients and 8 SARS-CoV-2 convalescent individuals. Trial participants were randomized into five groups of five, in which low-dose or high-dose Ad26.COV2.S was given once or twice, or placebo was given on both occasions. Investigators did not know the trial group allocation while performing experiments and assessing outcomes. Beyond this particular receptor, the publication reports: The study was not powered to compare responses between vaccine doses or regimens. After vaccination, spike-specific CD8+ and CD4+ T cell responses were reported to show substantial breadth. It was noted by the authors that total T cell responses may have been underestimated by the TCR breadth and depth analyses. Vaccine and placebo recipients had similar non-spike TCR breadth, a finding consistent with the vaccine containing only spike. Higher spike-specific TCR breadth was observed in Ad26.COV2.S recipients than in placebo recipients (P = 0.0014).

The CDR3 spans 15 residues, from the cysteine through the phenylalanine. The kept DNA is CDR3 alone, 45 bases in frame from the first base. V was cut back by 6 bases and J by 5 bases, leaving a gap of 19 bases between them. CDR1 and CDR2 are read off the germline V gene as LGHNA and YSLEER. The immunoSEQ Assay was used to sequence TCRbeta CDR3 regions. After extraction, genomic DNA underwent amplification by bias-controlled multiplex PCR, followed by high-throughput sequencing. On the authors' methods: To quantify the absolute abundance of every unique TCRbeta CDR3 region, sequences were collapsed and filtered. T cell fraction was estimated by normalizing TCRbeta template counts to usable DNA, which was measured by amplifying reference genes present in all nucleated cells. Repertoire TCRs were annotated as SARS-CoV-2-specific by exact matching of V gene, CDR3 amino acid sequence and J gene to a known reactive TCR set. MIRA supplied the reference SARS-CoV-2 TCR set, which was filtered for enrichment in COVID-19-positive ImmuneCODE repertoires so that public or cross-reactive TCRs were removed. Based on the MIRA antigens, annotated TCRs were further analysed at the level of specific ORF or position within ORF. Breadth was defined as the number of annotated unique rearrangements divided by the total number of unique productive rearrangements, and depth was defined as the summed frequency of the annotated unique rearrangements. Group comparisons of TCR breadth used two-sided Wilcoxon rank-sum tests. The immuneACCESS repertoire file appears here via TCRdb, limited to in-frame rearrangements. These files lack a portion of the clones; in checked studies, under half of the deficit traces to unresolved V genes, and the cause of the others is not known. D and trimming come from the DNA, and the V and J calls and clone size come from that table. Recorded for this sample are about 400,000 clones; 83% of them occurred a single time. The ten largest clones add up to about 8% of the sample.

For this clone: The clone's antigen remains unknown. No base-level quality is on record; no much larger clone is a single base apart.

According to the study, the label for this sample's treatment or condition signals: some 19 received Ad26.COV2.S at low or high dose, single or two shots; about 5 received placebo; per-sample allocation not given. Repertoires of vaccine and placebo recipients were sequenced from samples taken on day 63 after the first injection. Between 29 July and 7 August 2020, Cohort 1b enrolled some 25 adults aged 18-55 years at one site in Boston, USA. Ad26.COV2.S consisted of a replication-incompetent adenovirus type 26 vector by which a prefusion-stabilized SARS-CoV-2 spike protein from the original Wuhan strain was expressed.

The chain links TRBV4-3 with TRBJ1-1, and TRBD1 may be the D gene, going by 6 matching bases. This specimen consisted of peripheral blood, obtained in a trial of Ad26.COV2.S vaccine versus placebo. The origin of this receptor is a person aged 18-65 years who received the Ad26.COV2.S COVID-19 vaccine or a placebo. Here the CDR3 is given as CASRYSPGGETEAFF. The nucleotide sequence is TGCGCCAGCAGATACTCCCCGGGGGGCGAGACTGAAGCTTTCTTT.